Listed here are 8 T cell receptor beta chains from one sample, sequenced in a study of cytomegalovirus exposure and HLA in healthy donors. PCR employed 60 Vbeta and 13 Jbeta primers. Profiled with immunoSEQ multiplex PCR; TCRdb holds only in-frame clones, not every one. The profile shows about 120,000 clones, around 81% of them singletons. The material sequenced was PBMCs. The receptors were gathered from a woman aged 30 to 39 in good health and CMV-seronegative.

V and J are TRBV7-9 and TRBJ2-5; tentatively, D is TRBD2 (5 bases). Trimming shortened V by 4 bases and J by 5 bases, and 11 bases separated the two germline ends. The CDR3 consists of 13 residues. The germline gives CDR1 SEHNR, CDR2 FQNEAQ (reference sequence). CDR3 nucleotide sequence: TGTGCCAGCAGCTATGCTAGCTTCGAGACCCAGTACTTC. Translating gives CASSYASFETQYF.

The V gene is TRBV5-4, the J gene TRBJ2-7; 10 bases fit TRBD2. Trimming cost V 3 bases and J 2 bases; bases outside gene matches: 5. The CDR3 spans 15 residues. Germline V gene lookup returns CDR1 SGHNT and CDR2 YYREEE (reference sequence). As DNA, the CDR3 is TGTGCCAGCAGCTCTAGCGGGAGAGTCACCTACGAGCAGTACTTC. Translation gives CASSSSGRVTYEQYF. Based on the CDR3 plus reference TRBV5-4 and TRBJ2-7, the full variable domain is ETGVTQSPTHLIKTRGQQVTLRCSSQSGHNTVSWYQQALGQGPQFIFQYYREEENGRGNFPPRFSGLQFPNYSSELNVNALELDDSALYLCASSSSGRVTYEQYFGPGTRLTVT.

The rearrangement links TRBV9 to TRBJ2-2, with a possible D match to TRBD1 (6 bases). The CDR3 sequence is 21 residues long. Germline-derived CDR1 and CDR2 are SGDLS and YYNGEE. V shed 3 bases and J shed 0 bases, with 27 bases lying between them. CDR3 amino acids: CASSASSLGLAGGANTGELFF. The DNA of the CDR3 is TGTGCCAGCAGCGCATCTAGCCTAGGATTGGCTGGGGGCGCGAACACCGGGGAGCTGTTTTTT.

The gene calls are TRBV27 and TRBJ1-4; TRBD1 might be the D (5 bases). The CDR3 totals 15 residues. Germline lookup yields CDR1 MNHEY and CDR2 SMNVEV (reference sequence). Trimming cost V 3 bases and J 4 bases, with 12 bases left between them. The CDR3 loop reads CASSLGGLNNEKLFF. CDR3 nucleotides: TGTGCCAGCAGTTTGGGGGGGTTGAATAATGAAAAACTGTTTTTT. The whole variable domain, filled in from reference TRBV27 and TRBJ1-4, reads EAQVTQNPRYLITVTGKKLTVTCSQNMNHEYMSWYRQDPGLGLRQIYYSMNVEVTDKGDVPEGYKVSRKEKRNFPLILESPSPNQTSLYFCASSLGGLNNEKLFFGSGTQLSVL.

The chain joins TRBV28 to TRBJ1-2; 7 nucleotides align to TRBD1. Germline V lookup: CDR1 MDHEN, CDR2 SYDVKM. This CDR3 comprises 12 residues. CDR3 sequence reads: CATWEQGHGYTF. CDR3 nucleotides: TGTGCAACCTGGGAACAGGGGCATGGCTACACCTTC.

This clone was seen once. The chain combines TRBV10-3 with TRBJ2-1; TRBD2 aligns across 11 bases. V shed 2 bases, J shed 9 bases, and the junction held 12 bases outside the gene matches. Germline lookup yields CDR1 ENHRY and CDR2 SYGVKD. This CDR3 region has 17 residues. CDR3 coding DNA: TGTGCCATCAGTGAGCAGTGGGTAGCGGGAGGGGTAGGTGAGCAGTTCTTC. Protein sequence: CAISEQWVAGGVGEQFF.

This clone was detected only once. This rearrangement joins TRBV30 to TRBJ2-1, with 11 bases that match TRBD2. The CDR3 has 13 residues. Trimming took 5 bases from V and 7 from J; bases not matched to a gene: 4. CDR1 and CDR2 (germline): GTSNPN, SVGIG (reference sequence). CDR3 nucleotides: TGTGCCTGGGGACTAGCGGGTTATAATGAGCAGTTCTTC. Translation: CAWGLAGYNEQFF.

The V and J genes are TRBV28 and TRBJ2-1; no clear D. Germline-derived CDR1 and CDR2 are MDHEN and SYDVKM. This CDR3 comprises 16 residues. V gave up 2 bases and J gave up 0 bases, with 11 bases separating them. The CDR3 spells CASSLRTSGSYNEQFF. In DNA, the CDR3 is TGTGCCAGCAGTTTACGAACTTCGGGCTCCTACAATGAGCAGTTCTTC.